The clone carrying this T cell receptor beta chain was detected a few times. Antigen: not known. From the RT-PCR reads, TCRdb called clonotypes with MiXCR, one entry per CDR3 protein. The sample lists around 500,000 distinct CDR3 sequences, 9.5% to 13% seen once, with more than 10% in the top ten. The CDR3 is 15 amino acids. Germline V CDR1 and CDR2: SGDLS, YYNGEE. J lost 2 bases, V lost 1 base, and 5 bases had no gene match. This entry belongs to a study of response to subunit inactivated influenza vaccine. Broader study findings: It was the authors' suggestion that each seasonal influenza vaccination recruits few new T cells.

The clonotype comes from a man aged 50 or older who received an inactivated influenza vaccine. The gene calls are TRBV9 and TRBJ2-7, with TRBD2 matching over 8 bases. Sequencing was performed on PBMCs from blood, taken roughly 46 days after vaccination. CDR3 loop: CASSVQAGATYEQYF. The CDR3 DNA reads TGTGCCAGCAGCGTACAAGCGGGAGCCACCTACGAGCAGTACTTC.